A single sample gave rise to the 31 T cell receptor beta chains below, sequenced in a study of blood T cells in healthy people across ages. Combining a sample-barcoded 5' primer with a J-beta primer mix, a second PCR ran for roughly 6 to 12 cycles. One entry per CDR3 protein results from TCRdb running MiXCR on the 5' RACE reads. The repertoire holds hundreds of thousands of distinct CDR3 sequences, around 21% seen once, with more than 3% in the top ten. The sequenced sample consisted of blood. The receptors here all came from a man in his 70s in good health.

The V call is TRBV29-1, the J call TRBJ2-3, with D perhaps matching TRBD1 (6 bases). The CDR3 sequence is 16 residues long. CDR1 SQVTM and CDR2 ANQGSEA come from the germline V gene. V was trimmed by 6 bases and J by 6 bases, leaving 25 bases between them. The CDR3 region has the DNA TGCAGCGTGGGGCGGAAGGTGGTAGGGGGTTTGGATACGCAGTATTTT. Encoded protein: CSVGRKVVGGLDTQYF.

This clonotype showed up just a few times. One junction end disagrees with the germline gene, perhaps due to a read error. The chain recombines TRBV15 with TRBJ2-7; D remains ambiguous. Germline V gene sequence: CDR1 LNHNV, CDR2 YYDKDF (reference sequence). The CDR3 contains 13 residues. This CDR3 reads CATSRDRAYKQYF. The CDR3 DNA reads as TGTGCCACCAGCAGAGATAGGGCCTACAAGCAGTACTTC.

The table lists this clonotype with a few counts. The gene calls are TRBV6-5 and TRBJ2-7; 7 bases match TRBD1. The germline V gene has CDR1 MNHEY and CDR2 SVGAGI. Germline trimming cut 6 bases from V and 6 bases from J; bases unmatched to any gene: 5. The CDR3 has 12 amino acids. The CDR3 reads CASSLRGSEQYF. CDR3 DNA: TGTGCCAGCAGCCTCAGGGGGTCCGAGCAGTACTTC.

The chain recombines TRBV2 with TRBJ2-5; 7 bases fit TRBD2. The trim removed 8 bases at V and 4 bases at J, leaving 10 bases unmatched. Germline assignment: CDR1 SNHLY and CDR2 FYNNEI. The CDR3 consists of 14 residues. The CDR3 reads CASLRLAARETQYF. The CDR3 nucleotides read TGTGCCAGCTTGAGGCTAGCGGCGCGAGAGACCCAGTACTTC. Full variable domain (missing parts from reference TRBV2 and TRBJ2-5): EPEVTQTPSHQVTQMGQEVILRCVPISNHLYFYWYRQILGQKVEFLVSFYNNEISEKSEIFDDQFSVERPDGSNFTLKIRSTKLEDSAMYFCASLRLAARETQYFGPGTRLLVL.

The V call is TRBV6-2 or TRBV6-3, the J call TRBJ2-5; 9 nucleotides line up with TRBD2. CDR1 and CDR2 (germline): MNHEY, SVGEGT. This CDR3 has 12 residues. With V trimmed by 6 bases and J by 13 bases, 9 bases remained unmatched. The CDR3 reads CASRSGTSSLYF. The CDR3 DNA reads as TGTGCCAGCAGATCCGGGACTAGCTCCCTGTACTTC.

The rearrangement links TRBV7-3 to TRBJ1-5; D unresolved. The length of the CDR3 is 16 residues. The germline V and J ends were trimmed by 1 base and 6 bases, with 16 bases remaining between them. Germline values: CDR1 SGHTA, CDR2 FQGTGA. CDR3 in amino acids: CASSLNTGPEGQPQHF. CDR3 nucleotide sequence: TGTGCCAGCAGCTTAAACACGGGCCCGGAGGGTCAGCCCCAGCATTTT. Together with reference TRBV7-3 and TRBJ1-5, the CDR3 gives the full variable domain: GAGVSQTPSNKVTEKGKYVELRCDPISGHTALYWYRQSLGQGPEFLIYFQGTGAADDSGLPNDRFFAVRPEGSVSTLKIQRTERGDSAVYLCASSLNTGPEGQPQHFGDGTRLSIL.

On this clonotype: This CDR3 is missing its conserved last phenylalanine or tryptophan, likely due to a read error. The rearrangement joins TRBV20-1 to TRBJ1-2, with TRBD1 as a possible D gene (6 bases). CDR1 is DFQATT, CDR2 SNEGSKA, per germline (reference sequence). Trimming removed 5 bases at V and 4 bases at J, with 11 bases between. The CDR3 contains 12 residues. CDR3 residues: CSAGRGTYGYTL. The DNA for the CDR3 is TGCAGTGCTGGGAGGGGGACCTATGGCTACACCCTC.

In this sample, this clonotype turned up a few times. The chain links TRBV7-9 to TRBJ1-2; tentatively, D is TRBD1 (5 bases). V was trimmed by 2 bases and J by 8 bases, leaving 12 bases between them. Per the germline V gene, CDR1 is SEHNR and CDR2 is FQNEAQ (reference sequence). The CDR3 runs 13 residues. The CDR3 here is CASSLSGTYGYTF. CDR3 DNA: TGTGCCAGCAGCTTATCAGGGACGTACGGCTACACCTTC.

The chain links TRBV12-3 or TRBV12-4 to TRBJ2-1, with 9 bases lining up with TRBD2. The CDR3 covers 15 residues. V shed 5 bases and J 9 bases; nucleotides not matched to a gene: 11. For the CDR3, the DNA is TGTGCCAGCAGTCCACTTGCGGGAGGGGTGGCTGAGCAGTTCTTC. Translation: CASSPLAGGVAEQFF.

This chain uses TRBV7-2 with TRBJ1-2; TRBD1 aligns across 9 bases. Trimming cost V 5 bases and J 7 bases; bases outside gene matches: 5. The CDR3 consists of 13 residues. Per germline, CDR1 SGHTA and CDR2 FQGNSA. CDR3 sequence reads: CTSSLGQGGGYTF. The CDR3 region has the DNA TGTACCAGCAGCCTGGGACAGGGAGGTGGCTACACCTTC.

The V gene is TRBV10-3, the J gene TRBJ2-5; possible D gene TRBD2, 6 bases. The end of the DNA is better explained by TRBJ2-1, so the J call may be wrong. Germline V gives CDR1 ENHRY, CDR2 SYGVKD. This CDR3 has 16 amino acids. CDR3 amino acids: CAISQGSSGLSGEQFF. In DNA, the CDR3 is TGTGCCATCAGTCAGGGAAGTAGCGGCCTCTCCGGTGAGCAGTTCTTC.

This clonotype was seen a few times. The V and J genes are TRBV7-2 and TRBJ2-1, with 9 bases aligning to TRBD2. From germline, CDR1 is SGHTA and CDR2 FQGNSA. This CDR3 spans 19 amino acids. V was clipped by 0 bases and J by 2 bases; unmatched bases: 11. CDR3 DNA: TGTGCCAGCAGCTTAGCTCCCGCGGGAGGGTCCAACACCTACAATGAGCAGTTCTTC. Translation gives CASSLAPAGGSNTYNEQFF.

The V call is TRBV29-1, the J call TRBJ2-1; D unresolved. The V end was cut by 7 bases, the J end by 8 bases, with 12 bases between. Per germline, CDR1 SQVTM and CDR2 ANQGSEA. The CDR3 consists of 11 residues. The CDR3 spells CSARPGHEQFF. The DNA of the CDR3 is TGCAGCGCCCGTCCCGGCCATGAGCAGTTCTTC.

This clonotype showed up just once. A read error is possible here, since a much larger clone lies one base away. The CDR3 DNA is TGTGCCAGCAATTCCGGGACGGCGAACACTGAAGCTTTCTTT. It encodes CASNSGTANTEAFF. The rearrangement joins TRBV6-1 to TRBJ1-1, with a possible D match to TRBD1 (5 bases). Trimming removed 7 bases at V and 1 base at J, with 13 bases between. The CDR3 has 14 amino acids. Germline values: CDR1 MNHNS, CDR2 SASEGT.

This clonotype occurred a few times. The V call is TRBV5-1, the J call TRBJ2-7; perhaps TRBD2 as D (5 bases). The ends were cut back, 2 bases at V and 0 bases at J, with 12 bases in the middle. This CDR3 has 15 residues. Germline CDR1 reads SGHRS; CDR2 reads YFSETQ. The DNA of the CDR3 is TGCGCCAGCAGCTTCGGCGGGCTAAGCTCCTACGAGCAGTACTTC. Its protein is CASSFGGLSSYEQYF.

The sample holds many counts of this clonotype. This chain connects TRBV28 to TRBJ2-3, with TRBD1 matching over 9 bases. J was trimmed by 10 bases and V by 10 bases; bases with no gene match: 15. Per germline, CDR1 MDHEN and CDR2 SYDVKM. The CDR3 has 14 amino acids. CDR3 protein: CATETGGRGKAQYF. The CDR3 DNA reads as TGTGCCACCGAAACAGGGGGCAGGGGGAAGGCGCAGTATTTT.

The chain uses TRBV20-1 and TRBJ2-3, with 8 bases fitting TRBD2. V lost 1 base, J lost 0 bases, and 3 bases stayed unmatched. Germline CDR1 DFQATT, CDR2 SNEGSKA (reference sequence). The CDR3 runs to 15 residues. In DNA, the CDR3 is TGCAGTGCTAGAGTCGCTAGCGGGAGCACAGATACGCAGTATTTT. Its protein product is CSARVASGSTDTQYF.

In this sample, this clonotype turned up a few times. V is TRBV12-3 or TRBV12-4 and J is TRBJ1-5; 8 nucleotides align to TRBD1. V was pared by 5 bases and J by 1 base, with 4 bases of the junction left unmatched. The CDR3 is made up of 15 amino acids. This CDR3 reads CASSRQGKSNQPQHF. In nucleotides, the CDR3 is TGTGCCAGCAGTAGACAGGGGAAGAGCAATCAGCCCCAGCATTTT.

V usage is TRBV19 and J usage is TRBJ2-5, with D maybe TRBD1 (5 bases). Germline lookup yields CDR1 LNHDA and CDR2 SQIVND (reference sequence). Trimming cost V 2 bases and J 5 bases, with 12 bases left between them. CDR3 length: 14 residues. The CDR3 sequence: CASSIRQFQETQYF. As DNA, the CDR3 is TGTGCCAGTAGTATACGACAGTTCCAGGAGACCCAGTACTTC. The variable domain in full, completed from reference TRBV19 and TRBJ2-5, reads DGGITQSPKYLFRKEGQNVTLSCEQNLNHDAMYWYRQDPGQGLRLIYYSQIVNDFQKGDIAEGYSVSREKKESFPLTVTSAQKNPTAFYLCASSIRQFQETQYFGPGTRLLVL.

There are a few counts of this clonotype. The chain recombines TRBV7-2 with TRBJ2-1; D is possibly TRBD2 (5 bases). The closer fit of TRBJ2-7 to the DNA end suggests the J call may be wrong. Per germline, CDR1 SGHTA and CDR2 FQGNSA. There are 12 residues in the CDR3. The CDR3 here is CASSLGQAVQYF. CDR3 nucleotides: TGTGCCAGCAGCTTAGGACAAGCGGTGCAGTACTTC.

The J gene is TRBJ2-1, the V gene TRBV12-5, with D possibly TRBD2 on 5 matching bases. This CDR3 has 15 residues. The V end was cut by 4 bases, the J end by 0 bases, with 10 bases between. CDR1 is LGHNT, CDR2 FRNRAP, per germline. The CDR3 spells CASGSAGSSYNEQFF. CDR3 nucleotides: TGTGCTAGTGGTTCCGCGGGTAGCTCCTACAATGAGCAGTTCTTC.

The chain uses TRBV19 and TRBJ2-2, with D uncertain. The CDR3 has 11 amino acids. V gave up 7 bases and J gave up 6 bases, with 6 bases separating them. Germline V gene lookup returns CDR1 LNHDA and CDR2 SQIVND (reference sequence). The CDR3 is CASTFAGELFF. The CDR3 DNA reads TGTGCCAGTACCTTCGCCGGGGAGCTGTTTTTT.

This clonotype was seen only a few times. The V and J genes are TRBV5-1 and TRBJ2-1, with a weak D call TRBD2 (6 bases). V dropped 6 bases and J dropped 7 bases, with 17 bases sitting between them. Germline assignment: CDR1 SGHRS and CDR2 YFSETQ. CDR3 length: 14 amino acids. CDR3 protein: CASTPRDLQNEQFF. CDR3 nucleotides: TGCGCCAGCACACCCCGGGACTTACAAAATGAGCAGTTCTTC. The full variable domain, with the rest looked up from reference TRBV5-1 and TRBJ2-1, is KAGVTQTPRYLIKTRGQQVTLSCSPISGHRSVSWYQQTPGQGLQFLFEYFSETQRNKGNFPGRFSGRQFSNSRSEMNVSTLELGDSALYLCASTPRDLQNEQFFGPGTRLTVL.

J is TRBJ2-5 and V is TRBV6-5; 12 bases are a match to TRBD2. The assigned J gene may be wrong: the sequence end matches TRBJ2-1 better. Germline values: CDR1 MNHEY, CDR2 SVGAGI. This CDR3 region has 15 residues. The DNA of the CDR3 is TGTGCCAGCAGATTGACTAGCGGGAGATTCGATGAGCAGTTCTTC. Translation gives CASRLTSGRFDEQFF.

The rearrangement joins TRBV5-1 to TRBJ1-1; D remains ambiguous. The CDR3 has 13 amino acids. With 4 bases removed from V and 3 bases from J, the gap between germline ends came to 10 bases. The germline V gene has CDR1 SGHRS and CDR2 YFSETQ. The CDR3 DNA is TGCGCCAGCAGCGAAACGGTGGACACTGAAGCTTTCTTT. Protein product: CASSETVDTEAFF.

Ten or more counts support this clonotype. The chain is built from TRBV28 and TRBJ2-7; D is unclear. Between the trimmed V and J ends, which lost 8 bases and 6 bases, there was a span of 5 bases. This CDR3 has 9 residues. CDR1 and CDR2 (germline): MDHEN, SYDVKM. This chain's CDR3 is CASGGEQYF. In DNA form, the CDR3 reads TGTGCCAGCGGTGGCGAGCAGTACTTC.

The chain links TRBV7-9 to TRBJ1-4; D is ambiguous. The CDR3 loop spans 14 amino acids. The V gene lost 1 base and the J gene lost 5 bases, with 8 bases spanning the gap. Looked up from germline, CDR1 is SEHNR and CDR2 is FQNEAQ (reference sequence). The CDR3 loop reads CASSLVTGNEKLFF. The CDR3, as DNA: TGTGCCAGCAGCTTAGTGACGGGGAATGAAAAACTGTTTTTT.

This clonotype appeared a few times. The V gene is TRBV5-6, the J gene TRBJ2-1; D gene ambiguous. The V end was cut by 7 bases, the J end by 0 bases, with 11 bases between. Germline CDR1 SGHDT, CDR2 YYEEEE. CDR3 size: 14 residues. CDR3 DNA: TGTGCCAGCCGCGACTGGAGCTCCTACAATGAGCAGTTCTTC. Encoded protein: CASRDWSSYNEQFF.

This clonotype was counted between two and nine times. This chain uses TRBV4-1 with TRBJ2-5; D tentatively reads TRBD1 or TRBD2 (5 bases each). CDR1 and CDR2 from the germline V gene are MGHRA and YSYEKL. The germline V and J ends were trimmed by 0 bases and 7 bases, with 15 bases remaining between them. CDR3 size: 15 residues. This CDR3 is CASSQDLQVGGTQYF. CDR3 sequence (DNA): TGCGCCAGCAGCCAAGATCTACAGGTCGGAGGGACCCAGTACTTC.

CDR3 loop: CAISELFSGRAGEQFF. CDR3 DNA: TGTGCCATCAGTGAGTTGTTTAGCGGGAGGGCCGGTGAGCAGTTCTTC. V gene TRBV10-3 combines with J gene TRBJ2-1; TRBD2 aligns across 11 bases. The CDR3 covers 16 residues. Looked up from germline, CDR1 is ENHRY and CDR2 is SYGVKD. Trimming removed 1 base from V and 9 bases from J; junction bases left unmatched: 8.

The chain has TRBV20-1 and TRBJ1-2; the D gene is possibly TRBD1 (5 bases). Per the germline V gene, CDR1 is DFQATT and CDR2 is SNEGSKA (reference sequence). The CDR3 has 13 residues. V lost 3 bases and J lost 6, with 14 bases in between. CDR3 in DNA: TGCAGTGCTAGTCTCCCCAGGGCGGATGGCTACACCTTC. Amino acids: CSASLPRADGYTF.